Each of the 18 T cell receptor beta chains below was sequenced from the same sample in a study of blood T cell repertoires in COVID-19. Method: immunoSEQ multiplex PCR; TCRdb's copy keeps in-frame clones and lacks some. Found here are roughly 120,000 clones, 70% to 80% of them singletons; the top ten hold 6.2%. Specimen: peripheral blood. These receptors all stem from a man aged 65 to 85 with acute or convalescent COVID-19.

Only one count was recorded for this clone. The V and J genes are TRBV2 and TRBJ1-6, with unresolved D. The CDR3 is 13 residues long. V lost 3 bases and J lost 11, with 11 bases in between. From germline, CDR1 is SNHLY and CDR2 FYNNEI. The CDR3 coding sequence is TGTGCCAGCAGTGAGGGAGAGTTCCCACCCCTCCACTTT. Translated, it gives CASSEGEFPPLHF. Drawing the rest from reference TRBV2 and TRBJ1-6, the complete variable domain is EPEVTQTPSHQVTQMGQEVILRCVPISNHLYFYWYRQILGQKVEFLVSFYNNEISEKSEIFDDQFSVERPDGSNFTLKIRSTKLEDSAMYFCASSEGEFPPLHFGNGTRLTVT.

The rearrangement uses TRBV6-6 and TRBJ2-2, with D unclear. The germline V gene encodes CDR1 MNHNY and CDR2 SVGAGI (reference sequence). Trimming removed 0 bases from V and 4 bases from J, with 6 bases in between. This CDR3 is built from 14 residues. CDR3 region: CASSYSPSTGELFF. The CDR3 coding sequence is TGTGCCAGCAGTTACTCACCTAGCACCGGGGAGCTGTTTTTT.

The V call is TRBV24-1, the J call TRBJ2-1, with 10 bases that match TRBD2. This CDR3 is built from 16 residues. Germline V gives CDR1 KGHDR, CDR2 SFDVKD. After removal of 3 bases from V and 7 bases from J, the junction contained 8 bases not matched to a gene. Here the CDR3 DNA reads TGTGCCACCAGTGATCCAAGCGGGGGGGCCGGGAATGAGCAGTTCTTC. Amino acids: CATSDPSGGAGNEQFF.

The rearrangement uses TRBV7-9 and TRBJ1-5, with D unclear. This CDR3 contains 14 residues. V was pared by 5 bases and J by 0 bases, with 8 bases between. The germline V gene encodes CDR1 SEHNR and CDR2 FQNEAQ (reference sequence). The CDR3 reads CASSVGGSNQPQHF. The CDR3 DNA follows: TGTGCCAGCAGCGTCGGTGGTAGCAATCAGCCCCAGCATTTT.

The DNA of the CDR3 is TGCGCCAGCAGCCCCTCAGCCAAAAACATTCAGTACTTC. Translated, it gives CASSPSAKNIQYF. This chain connects TRBV5-1 to TRBJ2-4; D is uncertain. V gave up 4 bases and J gave up 0 bases, with 5 bases separating them. The CDR3 contains 13 residues. Germline loops: CDR1 SGHRS, CDR2 YFSETQ.

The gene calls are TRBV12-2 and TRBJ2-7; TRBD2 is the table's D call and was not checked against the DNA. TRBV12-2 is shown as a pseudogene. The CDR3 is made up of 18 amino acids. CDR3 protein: CASRPEGGPRGRWDEQYF. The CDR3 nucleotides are TGTGCAAGTCGCCCCGAGGGGGGGCCCCGAGGGCGCTGGGACGAGCAGTACTTC.

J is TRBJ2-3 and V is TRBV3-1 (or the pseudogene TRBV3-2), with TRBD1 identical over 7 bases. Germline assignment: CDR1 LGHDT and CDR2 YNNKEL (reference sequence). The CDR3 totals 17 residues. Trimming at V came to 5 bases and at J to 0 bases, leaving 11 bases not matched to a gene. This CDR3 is CASSSYLRQGSTDTQYF. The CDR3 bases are TGTGCCAGCAGCAGCTACTTACGACAGGGCAGCACAGATACGCAGTATTTT.

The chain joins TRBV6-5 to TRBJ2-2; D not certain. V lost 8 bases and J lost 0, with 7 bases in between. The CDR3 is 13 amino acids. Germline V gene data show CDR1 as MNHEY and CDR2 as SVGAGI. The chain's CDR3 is CASGQANTGELFF. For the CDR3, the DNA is TGTGCCAGCGGGCAGGCGAACACCGGGGAGCTGTTTTTT.

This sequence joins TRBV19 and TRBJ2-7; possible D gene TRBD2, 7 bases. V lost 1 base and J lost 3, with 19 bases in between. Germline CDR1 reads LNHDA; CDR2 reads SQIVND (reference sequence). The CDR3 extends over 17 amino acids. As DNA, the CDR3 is TGTGCCAGTAGTATAGCGGGGGGCCACAGGGACGGCTACGAGCAGTACTTC. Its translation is CASSIAGGHRDGYEQYF. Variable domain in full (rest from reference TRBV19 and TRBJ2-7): DGGITQSPKYLFRKEGQNVTLSCEQNLNHDAMYWYRQDPGQGLRLIYYSQIVNDFQKGDIAEGYSVSREKKESFPLTVTSAQKNPTAFYLCASSIAGGHRDGYEQYFGPGTRLTVT.

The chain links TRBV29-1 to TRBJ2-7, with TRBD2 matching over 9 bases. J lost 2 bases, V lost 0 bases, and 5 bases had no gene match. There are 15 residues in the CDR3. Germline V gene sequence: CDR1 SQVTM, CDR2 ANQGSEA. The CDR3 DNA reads TGCAGCGTTGAAGATCCCAGCGGGAGGACCTACGAGCAGTACTTC. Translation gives CSVEDPSGRTYEQYF.

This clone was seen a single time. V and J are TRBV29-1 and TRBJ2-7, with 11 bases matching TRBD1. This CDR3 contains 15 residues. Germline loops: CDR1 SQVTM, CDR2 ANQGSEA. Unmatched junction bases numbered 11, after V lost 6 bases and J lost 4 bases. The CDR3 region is CSVAPLGQGEYEQYF. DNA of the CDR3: TGCAGCGTCGCCCCCCTGGGACAGGGGGAATACGAGCAGTACTTC.

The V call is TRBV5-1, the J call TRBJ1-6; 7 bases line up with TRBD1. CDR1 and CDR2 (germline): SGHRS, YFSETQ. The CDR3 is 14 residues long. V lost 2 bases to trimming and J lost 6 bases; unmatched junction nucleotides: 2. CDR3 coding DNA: TGCGCCAGCAGCTTACAGGGGTCTAATTCACCCCTCCACTTT. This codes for CASSLQGSNSPLHF.

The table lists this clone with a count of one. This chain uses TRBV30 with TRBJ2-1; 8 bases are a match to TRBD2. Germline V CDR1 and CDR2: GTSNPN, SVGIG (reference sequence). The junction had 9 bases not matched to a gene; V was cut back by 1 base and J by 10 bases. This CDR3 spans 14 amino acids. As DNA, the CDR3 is TGTGCCTGGAGTGGTTCGGGGGGGTGGTTGGAGCAGTTCTTC. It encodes CAWSGSGGWLEQFF.

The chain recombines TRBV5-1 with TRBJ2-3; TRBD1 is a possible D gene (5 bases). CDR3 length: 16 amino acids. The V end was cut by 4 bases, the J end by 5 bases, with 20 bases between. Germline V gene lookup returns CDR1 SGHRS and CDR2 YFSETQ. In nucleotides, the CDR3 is TGCGCCAGCAGCCCCCTCCGCGGTCAGGGTGAAGATACGCAGTATTTT. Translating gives CASSPLRGQGEDTQYF.

The CDR3 nucleotides read TGTGCCAGTACCCGGACGGGATCCTACGAGCAGTACTTC. It encodes CASTRTGSYEQYF. The gene calls are TRBV19 and TRBJ2-7; a possible D gene is TRBD2 (5 bases). From germline, CDR1 is LNHDA and CDR2 SQIVND (reference sequence). Trimming took 7 bases from V and 1 from J, leaving 11 bases between them. The CDR3 is 13 residues long.

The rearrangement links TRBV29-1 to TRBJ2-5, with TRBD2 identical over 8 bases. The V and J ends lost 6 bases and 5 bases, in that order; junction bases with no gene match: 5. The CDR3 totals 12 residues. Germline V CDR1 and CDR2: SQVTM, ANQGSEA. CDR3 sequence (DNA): TGCAGCGTAACAGCGGGAGTTGAGACCCAGTACTTC. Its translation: CSVTAGVETQYF.

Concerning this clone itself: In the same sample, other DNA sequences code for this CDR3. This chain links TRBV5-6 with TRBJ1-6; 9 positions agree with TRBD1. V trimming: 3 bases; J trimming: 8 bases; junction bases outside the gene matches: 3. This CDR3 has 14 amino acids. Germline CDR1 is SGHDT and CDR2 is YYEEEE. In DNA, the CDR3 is TGTGCCAGCAGCTGGGGACAGGGAGATTCACCCCTCCACTTT. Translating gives CASSWGQGDSPLHF.

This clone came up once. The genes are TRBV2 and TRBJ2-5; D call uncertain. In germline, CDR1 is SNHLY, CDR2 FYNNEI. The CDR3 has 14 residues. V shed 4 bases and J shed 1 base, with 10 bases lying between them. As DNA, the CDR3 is TGTGCCAGCAGTGGACTGGTTAGCCAAGAGACCCAGTACTTC. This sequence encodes CASSGLVSQETQYF.